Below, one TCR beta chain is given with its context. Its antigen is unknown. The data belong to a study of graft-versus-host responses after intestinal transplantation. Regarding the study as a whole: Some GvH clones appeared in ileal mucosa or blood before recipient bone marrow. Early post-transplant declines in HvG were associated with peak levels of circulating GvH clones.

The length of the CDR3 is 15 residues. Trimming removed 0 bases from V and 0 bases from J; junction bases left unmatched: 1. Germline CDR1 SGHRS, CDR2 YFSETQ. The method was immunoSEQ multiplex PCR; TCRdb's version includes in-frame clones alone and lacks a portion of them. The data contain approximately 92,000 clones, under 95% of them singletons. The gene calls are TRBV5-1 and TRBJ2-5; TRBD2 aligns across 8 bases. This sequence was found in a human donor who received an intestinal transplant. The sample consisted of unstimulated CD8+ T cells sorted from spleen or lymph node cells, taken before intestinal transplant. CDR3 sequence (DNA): TGCGCCAGCAGCTTGGAGGGACTAGACCAAGAGACCCAGTACTTC. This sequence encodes CASSLEGLDQETQYF.